A single sample gave rise to the 27 T cell receptor beta chains below, sequenced in a study of T cell repertoires in cytomegalovirus infection. One entry per CDR3 protein results from TCRdb running MiXCR on the reads. The top ten clones hold roughly 6% of a sample with about 210,000 distinct CDR3 sequences, under 8.5% of them seen once. The sequenced material came from PBMCs. The receptors were gathered from a human donor in good health (CMV status not recorded). Some clones in this sample may be carry-over from other donors' samples.

This clonotype was recorded many times. The chain couples TRBV9 to TRBJ1-2, with a weak D call TRBD1 (6 bases). V dropped 5 bases and J dropped 2 bases, with 13 bases sitting between them. CDR1 and CDR2 from the germline V gene are SGDLS and YYNGEE. This CDR3 comprises 14 residues. Here the CDR3 DNA reads TGTGCCAGCAGGTCCGGGACACTGAACTATGGCTACACCTTC. Its translation: CASRSGTLNYGYTF.

This clonotype has just one count. This may arise from a read error, as a much more abundant clone is one base away. The chain couples TRBV10-3 to TRBJ2-5, with unresolved D. Germline V gene data show CDR1 as ENHRY and CDR2 as SYGVKD. CDR3 size: 13 residues. The CDR3 DNA follows: TGTGACATGGCTCGCTCCATTCAAGAGACCCAGTACTTC. Its translation: CDMARSIQETQYF.

The chain combines TRBV24-1 with TRBJ1-2; D gene unclear. The CDR3 extends over 14 amino acids. Per the germline V gene, CDR1 is KGHDR and CDR2 is SFDVKD. V was cut by 3 bases and J by 6 bases, with 13 bases left in between. CDR3 protein: CATSDALPGHGYTF. In nucleotides, the CDR3 is TGTGCCACCAGTGATGCCCTGCCAGGTCATGGCTACACCTTC.

This clonotype was found many times. Sequence at one end of the junction differs from germline and may be a read error. This chain joins TRBV7-8 and TRBJ1-5; TRBD1 aligns across 8 bases. The germline V gene has CDR1 SGHVS and CDR2 FQNEAQ. CDR3 length: 14 amino acids. The CDR3 DNA reads TGTGCCAGCGGCTTAGACAGGGGAGGCCAGCCCCAGCATTTT. Translation: CASGLDRGGQPQHF.

This clonotype has a handful of counts. This rearrangement joins TRBV2 to TRBJ1-2, with no clear D. This CDR3 has 13 residues. The ends were cut back, 4 bases at V and 8 bases at J, with 14 bases in the middle. Germline V gene sequence: CDR1 SNHLY, CDR2 FYNNEI. The CDR3 nucleotides read TGTGCCAGCAGTGGGTTAGGGAATAGAGGCTACACCTTC. Amino acid sequence: CASSGLGNRGYTF.

This clonotype was seen many times. This chain connects TRBV6-2 or TRBV6-3 to TRBJ1-1; possible D gene TRBD1, 5 bases. V shed 5 bases and J shed 3 bases, with 22 bases lying between them. The CDR3 has 17 amino acids. CDR1 is MNHEY, CDR2 SVGEGT, per germline. CDR3: CASSGYRKTAKDTEAFF. The DNA for the CDR3 is TGTGCCAGCAGTGGCTACAGGAAGACCGCAAAGGACACTGAAGCTTTCTTT.

This clonotype was detected ten times or more. The chain links TRBV7-2 to TRBJ1-3; TRBD1 is a possible D gene (6 bases). V lost 1 base and J lost 7, with 17 bases in between. The CDR3 totals 16 residues. Germline V gene lookup returns CDR1 SGHTA and CDR2 FQGNSA. The CDR3 region is CASSLEGMGAANTIYF. The CDR3 DNA sequence: TGTGCCAGCAGCTTAGAAGGGATGGGGGCCGCCAACACCATATATTTT.

This clonotype was recorded many times. The V gene is TRBV12-3 or TRBV12-4, the J gene TRBJ1-5, with a tentative D call TRBD1 (5 bases). V lost 5 bases and J 7 bases, leaving 18 bases between the germline ends. The CDR3 is 15 amino acids. The CDR3 sequence is CASSPPAGGKQPQHF. In nucleotides, the CDR3 is TGTGCCAGCAGTCCCCCGGCGGGGGGGAAGCAGCCCCAGCATTTT.

Worth noting for this clonotype: Since a much larger clone is just one base distant, this may be a read error. The chain uses TRBV5-1 and TRBJ2-1; 9 nucleotides line up with TRBD2. This CDR3 is 16 amino acids long. Germline V gene sequence: CDR1 SGHRS, CDR2 YFSETQ. V shed 7 bases and J 4 bases; nucleotides not matched to a gene: 12. The CDR3 nucleotides read TGCGCCAGCGGCGGCCTCAGCGGGGGGCTGTACAATGAGCAGTTCTTC. Amino acid sequence: CASGGLSGGLYNEQFF. Complete variable domain (other parts from reference TRBV5-1 and TRBJ2-1): KAGVTQTPRYLIKTRGQQVTLSCSPISGHRSVSWYQQTPGQGLQFLFEYFSETQRNKGNFPGRFSGRQFSNSRSEMNVSTLELGDSALYLCASGGLSGGLYNEQFFGPGTRLTVL.

This chain connects TRBV11-2 to TRBJ1-1, with D maybe TRBD1 (6 bases). Trimming removed 5 bases at V and 6 bases at J, with 13 bases between. This CDR3 region has 13 residues. Germline-derived CDR1 and CDR2 are SGHAT and FQNNGV. CDR3 DNA: TGTGCCAGCAGCCTACAGGGTTACGCTGAAGCTTTCTTT. This encodes CASSLQGYAEAFF. Using reference TRBV11-2 and TRBJ1-1 for the parts outside the CDR3, the full variable domain is EAGVAQSPRYKIIEKRQSVAFWCNPISGHATLYWYQQILGQGPKLLIQFQNNGVVDDSQLPKDRFSAERLKGVDSTLKIQPAKLEDSAVYLCASSLQGYAEAFFGQGTRLTVV.

This clonotype showed up many times. DNA of the CDR3: TGTGCCAGCAGCCCGGGACAGTTCTTAGAGTATGGCTACACCTTC. Translating it yields CASSPGQFLEYGYTF. The chain has TRBV11-2 and TRBJ1-2; 7 bases fit TRBD1. This CDR3 region has 15 residues. Germline loops: CDR1 SGHAT, CDR2 FQNNGV. J lost 5 bases, V lost 5 bases, and 11 bases had no gene match.

This clonotype was found many times. This chain uses TRBV29-1 with TRBJ1-3; TRBD1 might be the D (5 bases). This CDR3 contains 15 residues. Trimming stripped 7 bases from V and 0 bases from J, with 16 bases between. Germline V gene data show CDR1 as SQVTM and CDR2 as ANQGSEA. The CDR3 bases are TGCAGCGCTATAACCGGGACTAACTCTGGAAACACCATATATTTT. It is translated as CSAITGTNSGNTIYF.

Only a few counts were recorded for this clonotype. The J gene is TRBJ2-5, the V gene TRBV29-1; the D gene could be TRBD1 or TRBD2 (5 bases each). The CDR3 is made up of 12 amino acids. Germline lookup yields CDR1 SQVTM and CDR2 ANQGSEA. V lost 5 bases, J lost 7 bases, and 14 bases lay in between. The CDR3 sequence is CSVMTVGGTQYF. The DNA of the CDR3 is TGCAGCGTTATGACAGTTGGGGGGACCCAGTACTTC.

There are many counts of this clonotype. This chain joins TRBV4-3 and TRBJ1-6; 8 nucleotides align to TRBD1. The V gene end was trimmed by 4 bases and the J gene end by 8 bases; junction bases not matched to a gene: 7. The CDR3 loop spans 15 amino acids. Germline V lookup: CDR1 LGHNA, CDR2 YSLEER. CDR3 in amino acids: CASSRGTGGDSPLHF. CDR3 bases: TGCGCCAGCAGCCGAGGGACAGGCGGGGATTCACCCCTCCACTTT.

There are many counts of this clonotype. The V call is TRBV6-1, the J call TRBJ1-4; D remains unclear. The length of the CDR3 is 16 residues. V lost 7 bases and J lost 6, with 21 bases in between. The germline CDR1 and CDR2 sequences are MNHNS and SASEGT. CDR3 amino acids: CASKNQETRGYEKLFF. As DNA, the CDR3 is TGTGCCAGCAAGAACCAGGAGACTCGAGGGTATGAAAAACTGTTTTTT.

In this sample, this clonotype turned up a few times. The chain is built from TRBV20-1 and TRBJ2-7, with 8 positions matching TRBD1. The germline V gene has CDR1 DFQATT and CDR2 SNEGSKA (reference sequence). The CDR3 covers 15 residues. Unmatched junction bases numbered 7, after V lost 2 bases and J lost 1 base. DNA for the CDR3: TGCAGTGCTAGATTTCCCGGGGACAGGTCCTACGAGCAGTACTTC. Translated, it gives CSARFPGDRSYEQYF.

The chain has TRBV20-1 and TRBJ1-4; D not resolved. CDR1 DFQATT and CDR2 SNEGSKA come from the germline V gene (reference sequence). Between the trimmed V and J ends, which lost 7 bases and 0 bases, there was a span of 12 bases. This CDR3 has 14 amino acids. The CDR3 region has the DNA TGCAGTGTGGGAAGAACCCCAACTAATGAAAAACTGTTTTTT. Translated: CSVGRTPTNEKLFF.

Ten or more counts support this clonotype. V and J are TRBV7-9 and TRBJ2-7; D possibly matches TRBD1 or TRBD2 (5 bases each). Germline-derived CDR1 and CDR2 are SEHNR and FQNEAQ (reference sequence). V lost 5 bases and J 0 bases, leaving 17 bases between the germline ends. The CDR3 sequence is 16 residues long. CDR3 sequence: CASSLTATGTSYEQYF. The DNA for the CDR3 is TGTGCCAGCAGCCTTACTGCGACGGGGACCTCCTACGAGCAGTACTTC.

This clonotype occurred a few times. This chain joins TRBV6-2 or TRBV6-3 and TRBJ2-3, with 16 bases that match TRBD2. Germline assignment: CDR1 MNHEY and CDR2 SVGEGT. V dropped 5 bases and J dropped 5; count of bases not matched to a gene: 7. The CDR3 loop spans 17 amino acids. The CDR3 nucleotides read TGTGCCAGCAGTCCCGGGACTAGCGGGGGGGAGGTAGATACGCAGTATTTT. Translating it yields CASSPGTSGGEVDTQYF.

The table lists this clonotype with many counts. This rearrangement joins TRBV29-1 to TRBJ2-3; D is perhaps TRBD1 (5 bases). The CDR3 is 13 residues long. Looked up from germline, CDR1 is SQVTM and CDR2 is ANQGSEA. With 8 bases removed from V and 0 bases from J, the gap between germline ends came to 12 bases. The CDR3 sequence: CSHTGSSTDTQYF. In DNA form, the CDR3 reads TGCAGCCACACAGGATCTAGCACAGATACGCAGTATTTT.

This clonotype was seen ten or more times. J is TRBJ1-1 and V is TRBV6-2 or TRBV6-3; a weak D match, TRBD1 (6 bases). In germline, CDR1 is MNHEY, CDR2 SVGEGT. The germline V and J ends were trimmed by 5 bases and 0 bases, with 16 bases remaining between them. This CDR3 has 16 amino acids. As DNA, the CDR3 is TGTGCCAGCAGTAGGGGGGACGGACTTTTGAACACTGAAGCTTTCTTT. Protein: CASSRGDGLLNTEAFF.

This clonotype was recorded at least ten times. The chain carries TRBV25-1 and TRBJ1-1; TRBD1 agrees at 8 bases. From germline, CDR1 is MGHDK and CDR2 SYGVNS. The CDR3 is 15 amino acids. The ends lost 6 bases at V and 0 bases at J; junction bases unmatched: 6. CDR3 sequence reads: CASRDRQGMNTEAFF. DNA of the CDR3: TGTGCCAGCAGGGATCGACAGGGGATGAACACTGAAGCTTTCTTT.

This clonotype was counted many times. V is TRBV6-4 and J is TRBJ2-1, with TRBD2 identical over 8 bases. J lost 10 bases, V lost 5 bases, and 13 bases had no gene match. The CDR3 is 15 residues long. CDR1 MRHNA and CDR2 SNTAGT come from the germline V gene. The CDR3 region has the DNA TGTGCCAGCAGTCCATTATGGCGGGGGGTCAGAGAGCAGTTCTTC. Residues: CASSPLWRGVREQFF.

This chain uses TRBV11-2 with TRBJ2-5; weak D call: TRBD2 (6 bases). Germline CDR1 is SGHAT and CDR2 is FQNNGV. The CDR3 runs to 14 residues. V gave up 3 bases and J gave up 2 bases, with 10 bases separating them. The CDR3 sequence is CASSFAGRQETQYF. The DNA of the CDR3 is TGTGCCAGCAGCTTCGCGGGGAGGCAAGAGACCCAGTACTTC.

Many counts were recorded for this clonotype. This rearrangement joins TRBV7-2 to TRBJ2-5, with TRBD2 matching 8 bases. CDR3 length equals 15 residues. After removal of 2 bases from V and 3 bases from J, the junction contained 5 bases not matched to a gene. Germline V gives CDR1 SGHTA, CDR2 FQGNSA. The CDR3 bases are TGTGCCAGCAGCTTATATCCAGCGGGGGAAGAGACCCAGTACTTC. Its translation: CASSLYPAGEETQYF.

Ten or more counts support this clonotype. The chain is built from TRBV20-1 and TRBJ1-2; tentative D call: TRBD1 (5 bases). The CDR3 is 12 amino acids. V shed 7 bases and J shed 8 bases, with 17 bases lying between them. The germline CDR1 and CDR2 sequences are DFQATT and SNEGSKA (reference sequence). The CDR3 reads CSVTQATQGYTF. The DNA of the CDR3 is TGCAGTGTCACACAGGCTACGCAGGGCTACACCTTC.

The chain employs TRBV29-1 and TRBJ2-2; D could derive from TRBD1 or TRBD2 (5 bases each). CDR1 SQVTM and CDR2 ANQGSEA come from the germline V gene. Trimming took 6 bases from V and 7 from J, leaving 27 bases between them. CDR3 length: 17 amino acids. The CDR3 nucleotides are TGCAGCGTAGAGAGCCAGGGCCGAGGACTTTGGGGCGGGGAGCTGTTTTTT. This codes for CSVESQGRGLWGGELFF.